One and the same sample provided the 14 T cell receptor beta chains below, sequenced in a study of monozygotic twins with inflammatory bowel disease. TCRdb re-called the 5' RACE reads, yielding one record per CDR3 amino acid sequence without DNA. The sample features 120,000 to 150,000 distinct CDR3 sequences, with 2.4% in its top ten. Sequencing input: blood. These receptors were taken from a human donor with ulcerative colitis or Crohn's disease, or a healthy co-twin of an affected twin (not recorded which).

V gene TRBV20-1 combines with J gene TRBJ1-1. Germline assignment: CDR1 DFQATT and CDR2 SNEGSKA (reference sequence). The CDR3 sequence is 11 residues long. CDR3 protein: CSASKTGEAFF.

The chain is built from TRBV5-6 and TRBJ2-5; TCRdb reports TRBD2, a call that lacks DNA to check it against. The CDR3 is made up of 15 amino acids. Germline CDR1 is SGHDT and CDR2 is YYEEEE. The CDR3 reads CASSNYGSAGETQYF.

The V gene is TRBV6-2 or TRBV6-3, the J gene TRBJ1-5. The CDR3 consists of 14 residues. CDR1 is MNHEY and CDR2 is SVGEGT in the germline V gene. The CDR3 is CASREGLGNQPQHF.

The rearrangement joins TRBV25-1 to TRBJ2-2; the TCRdb call, TRBD1, lacks DNA for checking. Germline loops: CDR1 MGHDK, CDR2 SYGVNS. This CDR3 is built from 15 residues. CDR3 sequence: CASSGGQGRTGELFF.

The rearrangement joins TRBV7-2 to TRBJ2-7; lacking DNA, the TRBD1 call made by TCRdb goes unchecked. CDR3 length: 12 residues. Germline V gives CDR1 SGHTA, CDR2 FQGNSA. Here the CDR3 reads CASSLAQGEQYF.

The chain joins TRBV4-1 to TRBJ2-1; the TCRdb D gene call, TRBD2, has no DNA to confirm it. Germline CDR1 and CDR2: MGHRA and YSYEKL. CDR3 length: 12 residues. CDR3 residues: CASSNSGDEQFF.

This chain's CDR3 is CRGTSGVGTDTQYF. V is TRBV20-1 and J is TRBJ2-3; the D call of TRBD2 rests on TCRdb alone, since no DNA is present to check it. This CDR3 is built from 14 residues. The germline gives CDR1 DFQATT, CDR2 SNEGSKA (reference sequence).

This chain links TRBV29-1 with TRBJ1-1; TCRdb's D call of TRBD1 is untestable without DNA. Looked up from germline, CDR1 is SQVTM and CDR2 is ANQGSEA. The CDR3 is 15 residues long. This CDR3 reads CSVSKTTGSNTEAFF.

The chain is built from TRBV7-9 and TRBJ2-7; TCRdb lists TRBD1, though no DNA is available to test this call. Germline V lookup: CDR1 SEHNR, CDR2 FQNEAQ (reference sequence). The length of the CDR3 is 14 residues. This CDR3 is CASTPAGRVYEQYF.

The chain links TRBV20-1 to TRBJ1-5; the TCRdb D gene call, TRBD1, has no DNA to confirm it. The CDR3 is made up of 16 amino acids. Germline loops: CDR1 DFQATT, CDR2 SNEGSKA (reference sequence). CDR3 sequence: CSARAKQVIMDQPQHF.

This CDR3 reads CSAISRGDTQYF. The J gene is TRBJ2-3, the V gene TRBV20-1. The CDR3 runs to 12 residues. Germline CDR1 DFQATT, CDR2 SNEGSKA (reference sequence).

The rearrangement links TRBV7-2 to TRBJ1-3. The CDR3 is 15 amino acids. Germline lookup yields CDR1 SGHTA and CDR2 FQGNSA. The CDR3 spells CASSFLPRSGNTIYF.

The chain carries TRBV18 and TRBJ1-2; no DNA is available, so the TRBD1 call from TCRdb remains unchecked. CDR1 and CDR2 (germline): KGHSH, LQKENI. The CDR3 is 15 residues long. CDR3 region: CASSPGPTLDYGYTF.

The chain carries TRBV5-5 and TRBJ2-3; the TCRdb call, TRBD1, lacks DNA for checking. In germline, CDR1 is SGHKS, CDR2 YYEKEE (reference sequence). CDR3 length: 13 residues. The CDR3 protein is CASSPPGWDTQYF.